Shown below are 21 T cell receptor beta chains from a single sample sequenced in a study of graft-versus-host responses after intestinal transplantation (dated by TCRdb to about 2021). Library preparation employed the immunoSEQ multiplex PCR assay. Entries here come from immuneACCESS through TCRdb and include only in-frame sequences with V and J called. Some clones fail to appear in such tables; in the studies checked, an unresolved V gene covers under half of the shortfall, and the cause of the remainder is unknown. A total of tens of thousands of clones appear in this sample, 94% of them only once. Clones ranked in the top ten supply about 0.53% of the sample. No antigen has been assigned to these receptors. What this sample's time point label stands for: cells obtained before transplantation from donor or recipient. Specimen: unstimulated CD8+ T cells sorted from spleen or lymph node cells, collected before intestinal transplant. The receptors were gathered from a human donor who received an intestinal transplant.

The CDR3 coding sequence is TGTGCCTGGAATCTTTACTGGGCGGGGGAGCAGTACTTC. It is translated as CAWNLYWAGEQYF. This chain uses TRBV30 with TRBJ2-7; possibly TRBD2 for D (6 bases). The CDR3 has 13 residues. CDR1 is GTSNPN, CDR2 SVGIG, per germline (reference sequence). Between the trimmed V and J ends, which lost 4 bases and 7 bases, there was a span of 17 bases.

The chain combines TRBV4-1 with TRBJ1-2; D ambiguous. The germline gives CDR1 MGHRA, CDR2 YSYEKL. V was trimmed by 3 bases and J by 1 base, leaving 9 bases between them. The CDR3 covers 14 residues. The CDR3: CASSQLNLNYGYTF. CDR3 DNA: TGCGCCAGCAGCCAGCTTAACCTTAACTATGGCTACACCTTC.

The CDR3 region has the DNA TGTGCCAGCAGCTTAGCCGGGAATACAGATACGCAGTATTTT. Encoded protein: CASSLAGNTDTQYF. The chain joins TRBV7-7 to TRBJ2-3; D might be TRBD2 (5 bases). Germline V gene lookup returns CDR1 SSHAT and CDR2 FNYEAQ (reference sequence). The CDR3 is made up of 14 amino acids. Trimming removed 0 bases from V and 3 bases from J, with 7 bases in between.

The genes are TRBV4-1 and TRBJ1-4, with TRBD1 identical over 7 bases. From germline, CDR1 is MGHRA and CDR2 YSYEKL. Trimming removed 3 bases from V and 0 bases from J; junction bases left unmatched: 1. This CDR3 has 15 amino acids. CDR3 in amino acids: CASSQGQTTNEKLFF. DNA of the CDR3: TGCGCCAGCAGCCAGGGACAGACAACTAATGAAAAACTGTTTTTT.

The chain carries TRBV27 and TRBJ2-3; no firm D call. Germline V CDR1 and CDR2: MNHEY, SMNVEV (reference sequence). The CDR3 totals 15 residues. Trimming removed 4 bases at V and 1 base at J, with 12 bases between. The CDR3 DNA reads TGTGCCAGCAGTTCGCCTAGTAGTGGCACAGATACGCAGTATTTT. Translated, it gives CASSSPSSGTDTQYF.

This chain links TRBV7-9 with TRBJ1-2; 8 positions match TRBD1. This CDR3 region has 15 residues. V was clipped by 5 bases and J by 5 bases; unmatched bases: 10. Per the germline V gene, CDR1 is SEHNR and CDR2 is FQNEAQ (reference sequence). CDR3 sequence (DNA): TGTGCCAGCAGCGAACCGACAGGGGAAAGATATGGCTACACCTTC. Its translation: CASSEPTGERYGYTF.

The J gene is TRBJ1-2, the V gene TRBV5-1; unclear D gene. This CDR3 is 13 amino acids long. Between the trimmed V and J ends, which lost 0 bases and 8 bases, there was a span of 11 bases. Germline lookup yields CDR1 SGHRS and CDR2 YFSETQ. In DNA, the CDR3 is TGCGCCAGCAGCTTGGAGGAAGGTAACGGCTACACCTTC. This gives the protein CASSLEEGNGYTF.

The chain employs TRBV27 and TRBJ2-7; D might be TRBD2 (6 bases). The germline CDR1 and CDR2 sequences are MNHEY and SMNVEV (reference sequence). Trimming removed 4 bases from V and 0 bases from J, with 10 bases in between. The CDR3 sequence is 14 residues long. CDR3 loop: CASSWGVSSYEQYF. CDR3 DNA: TGTGCCAGCAGTTGGGGGGTGAGCTCCTACGAGCAGTACTTC.

V usage is TRBV7-9 and J usage is TRBJ2-7; 10 positions match TRBD2. Germline CDR1 reads SEHNR; CDR2 reads FQNEAQ (reference sequence). The ends lost 9 bases at V and 0 bases at J; junction bases unmatched: 11. This CDR3 is 16 amino acids long. The CDR3 region is CASTSGIPINSYEQYF. As DNA, the CDR3 is TGTGCCAGTACTAGCGGGATTCCTATAAACTCCTACGAGCAGTACTTC. Filled out from reference TRBV7-9 and TRBJ2-7, the complete variable domain reads DTGVSQNPRHKITKRGQNVTFRCDPISEHNRLYWYRQTLGQGPEFLTYFQNEAQLEKSRLLSDRFSAERPKGSFSTLEIQRTEQGDSAMYLCASTSGIPINSYEQYFGPGTRLTVT.

CDR3 in DNA: TGTGCCAGCAGCTTAGGATTTGGCGGGGGGTACACAGATACGCAGTATTTT. Translation: CASSLGFGGGYTDTQYF. V and J are TRBV7-6 and TRBJ2-3, with 8 nucleotides matching TRBD2. Germline V lookup: CDR1 SGHVS, CDR2 FNYEAQ. With V trimmed by 1 base and J by 2 bases, 8 bases remained unmatched. There are 17 residues in the CDR3.

This clone appeared a single time. This chain connects TRBV7-7 to TRBJ1-2; possible D gene TRBD1, 6 bases. The germline V gene encodes CDR1 SSHAT and CDR2 FNYEAQ (reference sequence). Trimming removed 1 base at V and 5 bases at J, with 8 bases between. The CDR3 is made up of 13 amino acids. The CDR3 sequence: CASSLGGPYGYTF. CDR3 sequence (DNA): TGTGCCAGCAGCTTAGGGGGGCCGTATGGCTACACCTTC.

The CDR3 spells CASSDNVWDDLSYNEQFF. CDR3 sequence (DNA): TGTGCCAGCAGTGATAACGTCTGGGACGACCTCTCCTACAATGAGCAGTTCTTC. V is TRBV2 and J is TRBJ2-1; the D gene could be TRBD1 or TRBD2 (5 bases each). This CDR3 contains 18 residues. The V end lost 3 bases, the J end lost 0 bases, and 18 bases lay between the germline ends. Germline V gene data show CDR1 as SNHLY and CDR2 as FYNNEI.

About this clone: Other DNA sequences of this sample code for an identical CDR3. The chain is built from TRBV27 and TRBJ2-7; a possible D gene is TRBD1 (6 bases). Germline CDR1 is MNHEY and CDR2 is SMNVEV (reference sequence). The V and J ends lost 2 bases and 1 base respectively, with 9 bases between them. The CDR3 sequence is 14 residues long. CDR3 loop: CASSLGGVSYEQYF. The CDR3 coding sequence is TGTGCCAGCAGTTTAGGGGGCGTTTCCTACGAGCAGTACTTC.

This chain links TRBV13 with TRBJ2-1, with 7 bases lining up with TRBD2. CDR3 size: 16 residues. The germline CDR1 and CDR2 sequences are PRHDT and FYEKMQ (reference sequence). The V and J ends lost 0 bases and 5 bases, in that order; junction bases with no gene match: 7. CDR3: CASSLGLGGGHNEQFF. In nucleotides, the CDR3 is TGTGCCAGCAGCTTAGGCCTTGGCGGGGGTCACAATGAGCAGTTCTTC.

The chain links TRBV5-6 to TRBJ2-7; unclear D gene. Germline-derived CDR1 and CDR2 are SGHDT and YYEEEE. The CDR3 covers 11 residues. Trimming pared 4 bases from V and 1 base from J, leaving 3 bases between. CDR3 sequence reads: CASSASYEQYF. For the CDR3, the DNA is TGTGCCAGCAGCGCATCCTACGAGCAGTACTTC.

The chain employs TRBV6-1 and TRBJ2-3, with D maybe TRBD2 (6 bases). This CDR3 has 15 amino acids. The V gene's germline CDR1 is MNHNS and CDR2 SASEGT. The V end lost 1 base, the J end lost 2 bases, and 10 bases lay between the germline ends. This CDR3 is CASSEVGRDTDTQYF. CDR3 coding DNA: TGTGCCAGCAGTGAAGTGGGGCGGGACACAGATACGCAGTATTTT.

The rearrangement links TRBV28 to TRBJ1-4; D is unclear. Trimming took 0 bases from V and 0 from J, leaving 14 bases between them. This CDR3 has 18 residues. Looked up from germline, CDR1 is MDHEN and CDR2 is SYDVKM. CDR3 sequence reads: CASSLWPPWVATNEKLFF. In DNA, the CDR3 is TGTGCCAGCAGTTTATGGCCACCTTGGGTTGCAACTAATGAAAAACTGTTTTTT.

The rearrangement joins TRBV6-6 to TRBJ2-5; D not certain. Germline CDR1 and CDR2: MNHNY and SVGAGI (reference sequence). CDR3 size: 12 residues. With 6 bases removed from V and 4 bases from J, the gap between germline ends came to 9 bases. CDR3 residues: CASSLDLETQYF. The DNA of the CDR3 is TGTGCCAGCAGCCTAGACTTAGAGACCCAGTACTTC.

The rearrangement uses TRBV11-2 and TRBJ2-3; 9 bases match TRBD2. Looked up from germline, CDR1 is SGHAT and CDR2 is FQNNGV. Germline trimming cut 5 bases from V and 4 bases from J; bases unmatched to any gene: 7. The CDR3 contains 15 residues. CDR3 loop: CASSPSSGKADTQYF. CDR3 DNA sequence: TGTGCCAGCAGCCCGTCTAGCGGGAAGGCAGATACGCAGTATTTT.

This clone turned up a few times. The chain uses TRBV6-5 and TRBJ1-1; D ambiguous. The CDR3 covers 14 residues. Trimming stripped 8 bases from V and 3 bases from J, with 16 bases between. Germline V gene sequence: CDR1 MNHEY, CDR2 SVGAGI. DNA for the CDR3: TGTGCCAGCTCTCTCACCGGCGGCGACACTGAAGCTTTCTTT. Translation: CASSLTGGDTEAFF.

The V call is TRBV7-2, the J call TRBJ1-5; D possibly corresponds to TRBD1 (6 bases). This CDR3 has 14 amino acids. V dropped 7 bases and J dropped 0 bases, with 10 bases sitting between them. Germline V CDR1 and CDR2: SGHTA, FQGNSA. This chain's CDR3 is CASTQGYSNQPQHF. The CDR3 nucleotides are TGTGCCAGCACCCAGGGGTATAGCAATCAGCCCCAGCATTTT.